This TCR beta chain came from a study of blood T cell repertoires in COVID-19. Study details: Sources were T cells, B-cell-depleted T cells, or PBMCs; the material itself was cDNA or gDNA.

In the authors' workflow: Amplification from reference gene primers served as the basis for estimated nucleated cell counts. Profiled with immunoSEQ multiplex PCR; TCRdb holds only in-frame clones, not every one. D and trimming come from the DNA, and the V and J calls and clone size come from that table. The profile shows around 65,000 clones, roughly three quarters of them singletons. This clone has only one observation. From germline, CDR1 is SGDLS and CDR2 YYNGEE. V was clipped by 0 bases and J by 2 bases; unmatched bases: 2. This CDR3 is built from 15 residues. This TCR derives from a woman older than 75 with active or convalescent COVID-19. The chain joins TRBV9 to TRBJ2-1; 7 bases are shared with TRBD2. The sequenced sample was peripheral blood. Written as DNA, the CDR3 is TGTGCCAGCAGCGTAGATCGGGGGGCCTACAATGAGCAGTTCTTC. As protein: CASSVDRGAYNEQFF.